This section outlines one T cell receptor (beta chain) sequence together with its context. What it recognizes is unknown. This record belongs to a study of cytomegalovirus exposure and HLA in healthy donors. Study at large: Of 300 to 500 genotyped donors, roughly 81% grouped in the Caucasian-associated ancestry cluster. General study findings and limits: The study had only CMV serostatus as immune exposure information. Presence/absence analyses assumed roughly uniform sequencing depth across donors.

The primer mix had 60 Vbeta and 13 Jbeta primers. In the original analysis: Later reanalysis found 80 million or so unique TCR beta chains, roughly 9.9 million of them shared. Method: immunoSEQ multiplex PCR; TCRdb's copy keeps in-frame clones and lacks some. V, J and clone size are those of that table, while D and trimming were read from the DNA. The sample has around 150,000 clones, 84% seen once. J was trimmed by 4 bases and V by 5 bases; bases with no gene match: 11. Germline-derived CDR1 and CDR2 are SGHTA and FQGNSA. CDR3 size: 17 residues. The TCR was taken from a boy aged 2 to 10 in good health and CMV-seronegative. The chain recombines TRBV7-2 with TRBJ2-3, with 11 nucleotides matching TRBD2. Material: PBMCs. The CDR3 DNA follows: TGTGCCAGCAGCAAAGAAGGGACTAGCGGTGTCGCAGATACGCAGTATTTT. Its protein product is CASSKEGTSGVADTQYF.